A selection of T cell receptor beta chains follows, all from one sample in a study of cytomegalovirus exposure and HLA in healthy donors. Produced via immunoSEQ multiplex PCR; TCRdb's table is partial and in-frame only. The profile shows about 130,000 clones, about 74% of them singletons. The sequenced sample was PBMCs. The origin of the receptors is a man between 35 and 55 years old in good health and CMV-seropositive. CDR3s include the opening cysteine and the closing phenylalanine or tryptophan. Each record gives: D gene, V gene, J gene, clone size, CDR3 DNA, CDR3 protein. D genes are given only for firm matches. Clone sizes are given selectively: once, few, many, or a class where the clone is expanded.

D: NA
V: TRBV9
J: TRBJ1-1
size: once
DNA: TGTGCCAGCAGCCCCCACCCGGGTGGTGAAGCTTTCTTT
CDR3: CASSPHPGGEAFF

D: TRBD1
V: TRBV5-8
J: TRBJ1-4
size: NA
DNA: TGTGCCAGCAGCCGGGACAGGGGCAGAAAACTGTTTTTT
CDR3: CASSRDRGRKLFF

D: TRBD1
V: TRBV7-2
J: TRBJ2-5
size: NA
DNA: TGTGCCAGCAGCCTGGGACAGGGAGGGAAAGAGACCCAGTACTTC
CDR3: CASSLGQGGKETQYF

D: TRBD2
V: TRBV10-3
J: TRBJ2-7
size: NA
DNA: TGTGCCATCAGGTCCGCCGGGACTACCTACGAGCAGTACTTC
CDR3: CAIRSAGTTYEQYF

D: TRBD2
V: TRBV4-1
J: TRBJ2-7
size: few
DNA: TGCGCCAGCAGCCAAGATAATATACGGATGGTCGGCGGGAGGTCCTACGAGCAGTACTTC
CDR3: CASSQDNIRMVGGRSYEQYF

D: TRBD1
V: TRBV5-6
J: TRBJ1-1
size: NA
DNA: TGTGCCAGCAGCTCAATTACCCGGGACAGGAACACTGAAGCTTTCTTT
CDR3: CASSSITRDRNTEAFF

D: NA
V: TRBV5-1
J: TRBJ2-1
size: once
DNA: TGCGCCAGCAGCTTGGAGGGGGGGGCTATAAATGAGCAGTTCTTC
CDR3: CASSLEGGAINEQFF

D: TRBD2
V: TRBV7-6
J: TRBJ2-1
size: NA
DNA: TGTGCCAGCGGGGCGGGGGCGGGGGGCTACAATGAGCAGTTCTTC
CDR3: CASGAGAGGYNEQFF

D: NA
V: TRBV5-1
J: TRBJ2-1
size: NA
DNA: TGCGCCAGCGTGGGCGGAGGGATTGACAATGAGCAGTTCTTC
CDR3: CASVGGGIDNEQFF

D: TRBD1
V: TRBV2
J: TRBJ1-5
size: NA
DNA: TGTGCCAGCATGGGCGACAGGGGGAATCAGCCCCAGCATTTT
CDR3: CASMGDRGNQPQHF

D: NA
V: TRBV23-1
J: TRBJ1-2
size: NA
DNA: TGCGCCAGCAGTCAATTCGCTCAGGGCCTTGGCTACACCTTC
CDR3: CASSQFAQGLGYTF

D: TRBD1
V: TRBV5-1
J: TRBJ2-7
size: few
DNA: TGCGCCAGCAGCTTGGATAACAGGGGGAGCTCCTACGAGCAGTACTTC
CDR3: CASSLDNRGSSYEQYF

D: TRBD1
V: TRBV5-6
J: TRBJ1-2
size: once
DNA: TGTGCCAGCAGCTTGCAGGGGGCGATCTATGGCTACACCTTC
CDR3: CASSLQGAIYGYTF

D: TRBD1
V: TRBV20-1
J: TRBJ1-2
size: NA
DNA: TGCAGTGGGTACACAGGGGGCGGCTACACCTTC
CDR3: CSGYTGGGYTF

D: NA
V: TRBV5-1
J: TRBJ2-4
size: NA
DNA: TGCGCCAGCAGCCAGGGTATGGTCAAAAACATTCAGTACTTC
CDR3: CASSQGMVKNIQYF

D: NA
V: TRBV10-2
J: TRBJ2-7
size: few
DNA: TGCGCCGGGGGCCCGGGCTACGAGCAGTACTTC
CDR3: CAGGPGYEQYF

D: NA
V: TRBV30
J: TRBJ2-7
size: few
DNA: TGTGCCTGGAGTCAGGGCGGGGATTGGAGTGAGCAGTACTTC
CDR3: CAWSQGGDWSEQYF

D: TRBD1
V: TRBV25-1
J: TRBJ2-4
size: NA
DNA: TGTGCCAGCTCGCCCAGGGGGCACGCCAAAAACATTCAGTACTTC
CDR3: CASSPRGHAKNIQYF

D: NA
V: TRBV10-3
J: TRBJ1-1
size: NA
DNA: TGTGCCATCAGCCGGGACACATACTCAGAAGCTTTCTTT
CDR3: CAISRDTYSEAFF

D: NA
V: TRBV5-6
J: TRBJ1-1
size: few
DNA: TGTGCCAGCAGCTTGGGGGGGGGCACTGAAGCTTTCTTT
CDR3: CASSLGGGTEAFF

D: TRBD1
V: TRBV27
J: TRBJ1-5
size: NA
DNA: TGTGCCAGCAGTTTAGGCCCGCCAGGGGGCTTTGAGCCCCAGCATTTT
CDR3: CASSLGPPGGFEPQHF

D: NA
V: TRBV30
J: TRBJ2-7
size: NA
DNA: TGTGCCTGGGGTAAAACAGGGACCGAGCAGTACTTC
CDR3: CAWGKTGTEQYF

D: TRBD1
V: TRBV19
J: TRBJ1-5
size: NA
DNA: TGTGCCAGCCGGGGACAGTTAAATCAGCCCCAGCATTTT
CDR3: CASRGQLNQPQHF

D: NA
V: TRBV14
J: TRBJ1-6
size: NA
DNA: TGTGCCAGCAGCCAAGGGCCCATGGGCTCACCCCTCCACTTT
CDR3: CASSQGPMGSPLHF

D: NA
V: TRBV7-6
J: TRBJ2-2
size: NA
DNA: TGTGCCAGCAGCTTAGGGACAGCGAACACCGGGGAGCTGTTTTTT
CDR3: CASSLGTANTGELFF

D: TRBD2
V: TRBV15
J: TRBJ2-1
size: NA
DNA: TGTGCCACCGCGGGACTAACGGGGAATGAGCAGTTCTTC
CDR3: CATAGLTGNEQFF

D: TRBD1
V: TRBV6-1
J: TRBJ1-5
size: NA
DNA: TGTGCCAGCAGCGGGGCAGGGGGCGATCAGCCCCAGCATTTT
CDR3: CASSGAGGDQPQHF

D: NA
V: TRBV7-7
J: TRBJ2-7
size: few
DNA: TGTGCCAGCAGCTTAGGCGGACAATCCTACGAGCAGTACTTC
CDR3: CASSLGGQSYEQYF

D: NA
V: TRBV19
J: TRBJ2-7
size: NA
DNA: TGTGCCAGTAGTTCCGACATCTCCTACGAGCAGTACTTC
CDR3: CASSSDISYEQYF

D: NA
V: TRBV6-1
J: TRBJ2-1
size: NA
DNA: TGTGCCACCAGGGGGGGGCAGTACTACAATGAGCAGTTCTTC
CDR3: CATRGGQYYNEQFF

D: TRBD2
V: TRBV7-9
J: TRBJ2-1
size: NA
DNA: TGTGCCAGCAGCTCACTGGGGCGGGGGGACCTTAATGAGCAGTTCTTC
CDR3: CASSSLGRGDLNEQFF

D: TRBD1
V: TRBV7-2
J: TRBJ1-5
size: once
DNA: TGTGCCAGCAGCTTAGACGGACAGGGTGGTCAGCCCCAGCATTTT
CDR3: CASSLDGQGGQPQHF

D: TRBD1
V: TRBV2
J: TRBJ2-7
size: NA
DNA: TGTGCCAGCAGTGAGAGCGGACAGGGGTCCTACGAGCAGTACTTC
CDR3: CASSESGQGSYEQYF

D: TRBD2
V: TRBV9
J: TRBJ2-7
size: NA
DNA: TGTGCCAGCAGCGTAGTAGCGGGACCCTCCTACGAGCAGTACTTC
CDR3: CASSVVAGPSYEQYF

D: TRBD2
V: TRBV10-3
J: TRBJ2-1
size: NA
DNA: TGTGCCATCAGTGGGACTAGCGGGGGGGAAGGTGAGCAGTTCTTC
CDR3: CAISGTSGGEGEQFF

D: TRBD2
V: TRBV28
J: TRBJ2-3
size: NA
DNA: TGTGCCAGCAGCTCGCCGGGGGGGGGCTATACGCAGTATTTT
CDR3: CASSSPGGGYTQYF

D: TRBD2
V: TRBV5-1
J: TRBJ2-3
size: once
DNA: TGCGCCAGCAGCTTAAGACTAGCGGGTGCGGATACGCAGTATTTT
CDR3: CASSLRLAGADTQYF

D: TRBD1
V: TRBV13
J: TRBJ2-1
size: NA
DNA: TGTGCCAGCAGCCCTTCTGTGGCAGGGGGCGCCTACAATGAGCAGTTCTTC
CDR3: CASSPSVAGGAYNEQFF

D: TRBD1
V: TRBV10-3
J: TRBJ1-1
size: NA
DNA: TGTGCCATCAGTAAGACAGGGAAGGGGAACACTGAAGCTTTCTTT
CDR3: CAISKTGKGNTEAFF

D: NA
V: TRBV18
J: TRBJ1-1
size: NA
DNA: TGTGCCAGCTCACCACCCAGGGTCAAGGACACTGAAGCTTTCTTT
CDR3: CASSPPRVKDTEAFF

D: TRBD1
V: TRBV7-2
J: TRBJ1-5
size: NA
DNA: TGTGCCAGCAGCTCGGACAGGGATCAGCCCCAGCATTTT
CDR3: CASSSDRDQPQHF

D: NA
V: TRBV5-1
J: TRBJ1-3
size: NA
DNA: TGCGCCAGCAGCTTGCAGGGCCACAACGGAAACACCATATATTTT
CDR3: CASSLQGHNGNTIYF

D: NA
V: TRBV7-9
J: TRBJ1-4
size: once
DNA: TGTGCCAGCAGCGCGTACAGGGCCTCTAATGAAAAACTGTTTTTT
CDR3: CASSAYRASNEKLFF

D: TRBD1
V: TRBV6-6
J: TRBJ1-2
size: NA
DNA: TGTGCCAGCAGCCCGCCAGGGGGAGGAGGCTACACCTTC
CDR3: CASSPPGGGGYTF

D: NA
V: TRBV5-4
J: TRBJ1-1
size: NA
DNA: TGTGCCAGCAGCGGTGACAGGCATGAAGCTTTCTTT
CDR3: CASSGDRHEAFF

D: NA
V: TRBV10-3
J: TRBJ1-1
size: NA
DNA: TGTGCCATCAGTGAGACGGGGTTCGGCACTGAAGCTTTCTTT
CDR3: CAISETGFGTEAFF

D: NA
V: TRBV11-1
J: TRBJ2-5
size: few
DNA: TGTGCCAGCAGCTTACTAGCTCGGGAGACCCAGTACTTC
CDR3: CASSLLARETQYF

D: TRBD2
V: TRBV5-1
J: TRBJ2-3
size: NA
DNA: TGCGCCAGCAGCCCGTCCCTAGCGGGAGCTGAAGATACGCAGTATTTT
CDR3: CASSPSLAGAEDTQYF

D: NA
V: TRBV29-1
J: TRBJ2-3
size: NA
DNA: TGCAGCCTCAAGGGGAGGAACACAGATACGCAGTATTTT
CDR3: CSLKGRNTDTQYF

D: TRBD2
V: TRBV7-9
J: TRBJ2-4
size: NA
DNA: TGTTCCAGCAGCCCTTTAGGGGGACTAGCGGGGGGCCCCGACATTCAGTACTTC
CDR3: CSSSPLGGLAGGPDIQYF

D: TRBD1
V: TRBV30
J: TRBJ2-4
size: NA
DNA: TGTGCCTGGAGTGCAGGGGGCCAAAACATTCAGTACTTC
CDR3: CAWSAGGQNIQYF

D: NA
V: TRBV29-1
J: TRBJ2-1
size: NA
DNA: TGCAGCGTTGAAGGAGGAGACTTCTACAATGAGCAGTTCTTC
CDR3: CSVEGGDFYNEQFF

D: NA
V: TRBV15
J: TRBJ1-1
size: NA
DNA: TGTGCCACCAGCAGAAGGGGGAGCACTGAAGCTTTCTTT
CDR3: CATSRRGSTEAFF

D: TRBD1
V: TRBV6-6
J: TRBJ1-2
size: NA
DNA: TGTGCCAGCAGACGACTTGACAGGGAGGCGGGTGGCTACACCTTC
CDR3: CASRRLDREAGGYTF

D: NA
V: TRBV9
J: TRBJ1-1
size: NA
DNA: TGTGCCAGCAGCGTTGTAAGGGGTCGAACGACTGAAGCTTTCTTT
CDR3: CASSVVRGRTTEAFF